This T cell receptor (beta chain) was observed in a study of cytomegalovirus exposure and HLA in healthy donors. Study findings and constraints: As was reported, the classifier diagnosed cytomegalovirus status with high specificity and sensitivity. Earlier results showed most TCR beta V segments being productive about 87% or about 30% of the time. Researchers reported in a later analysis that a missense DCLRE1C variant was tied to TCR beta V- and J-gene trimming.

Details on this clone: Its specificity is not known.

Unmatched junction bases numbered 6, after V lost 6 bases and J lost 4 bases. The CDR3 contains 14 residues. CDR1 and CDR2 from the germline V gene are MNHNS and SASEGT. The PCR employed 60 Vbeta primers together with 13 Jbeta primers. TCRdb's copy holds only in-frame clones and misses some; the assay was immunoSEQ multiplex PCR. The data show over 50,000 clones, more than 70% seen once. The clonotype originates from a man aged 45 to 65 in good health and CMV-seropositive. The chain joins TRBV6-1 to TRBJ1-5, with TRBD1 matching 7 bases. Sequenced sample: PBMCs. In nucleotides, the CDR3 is TGTGCCAGCAGCTCGACAGGGAGTAATCAGCCCCAGCATTTT. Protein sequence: CASSSTGSNQPQHF.